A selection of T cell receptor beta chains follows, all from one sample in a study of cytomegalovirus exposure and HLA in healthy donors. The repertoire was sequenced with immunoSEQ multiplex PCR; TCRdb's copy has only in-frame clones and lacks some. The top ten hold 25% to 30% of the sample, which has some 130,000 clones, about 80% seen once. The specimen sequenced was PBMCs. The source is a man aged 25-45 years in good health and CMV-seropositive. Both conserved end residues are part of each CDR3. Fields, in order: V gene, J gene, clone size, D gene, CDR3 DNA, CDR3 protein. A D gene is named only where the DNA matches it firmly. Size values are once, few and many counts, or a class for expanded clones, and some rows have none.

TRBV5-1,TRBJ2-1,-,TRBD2,TGCGCCAGCAGCCCGGGGGGGCTAGGACTTTCGCCCTACAATGAGCAGTTCTTC,CASSPGGLGLSPYNEQFF
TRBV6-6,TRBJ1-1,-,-,TGTGCCAGCAGTTACTCCGGGGGAAAAGCTGAAGCTTTCTTT,CASSYSGGKAEAFF
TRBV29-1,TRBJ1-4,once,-,TGCAGCGCAAGGGTAGGGGGAAATGAAAAACTGTTTTTT,CSARVGGNEKLFF
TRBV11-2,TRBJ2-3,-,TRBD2,TGTGCCAGCAGCGTCACTAGCGGCCTCACAGATACGCAGTATTTT,CASSVTSGLTDTQYF
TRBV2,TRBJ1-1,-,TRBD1,TGTGCCAGCAGTCCCCCCGGGGACAGAACGAACACTGAAGCTTTCTTT,CASSPPGDRTNTEAFF
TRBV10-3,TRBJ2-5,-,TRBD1,TGTGCCATCAGTGAGTCAGGGGGCCGGGAGACCCAGTACTTC,CAISESGGRETQYF
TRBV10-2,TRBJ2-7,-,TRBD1,TGCGCCAGCAGTGGCAGGGGGCTATCCTACGAGCAGTACTTC,CASSGRGLSYEQYF
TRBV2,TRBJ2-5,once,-,TGTGCCAGCAGTGGGGGGACTCGGAGAAGGGGAGAGACCCAGTACTTC,CASSGGTRRRGETQYF
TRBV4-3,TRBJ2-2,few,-,TGCGCCAGCAGCCAAGAAGGCGGGGGCGGTGGCACCGGGGAGCTGTTTTTT,CASSQEGGGGGTGELFF
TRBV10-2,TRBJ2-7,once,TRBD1,TGCGCCAGCAGCGACGTTGGGACAGCCGTCTCCTACGAGCAGTACTTC,CASSDVGTAVSYEQYF
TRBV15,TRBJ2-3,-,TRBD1,TGTGCCACCAGCCAACAGGGGAGCACAGATACGCAGTATTTT,CATSQQGSTDTQYF
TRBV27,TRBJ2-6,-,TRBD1,TGTGCCAGCAGTTTATATGGGACAGGGTCTTCTGGGGCCAACGTCCTGACTTTC,CASSLYGTGSSGANVLTF
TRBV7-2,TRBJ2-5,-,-,TGTGCCAGCAGCTTCGTCGCTTTTGGCCCAGAGACCCAGTACTTC,CASSFVAFGPETQYF
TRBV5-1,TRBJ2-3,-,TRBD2,TGCGCCAGCAGCGCCGGGACTAGCATCACAGATACGCAGTATTTT,CASSAGTSITDTQYF
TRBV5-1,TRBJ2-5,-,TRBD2,TGCGCCAGCAGCTACTGGACTAGCGGGGGGGCGATCCAAGAGACCCAGTACTTC,CASSYWTSGGAIQETQYF
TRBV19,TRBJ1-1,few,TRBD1,TGTGCCAGTAGTAACGGACAGGGGCTCACTGAAGCTTTCTTT,CASSNGQGLTEAFF
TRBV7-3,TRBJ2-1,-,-,TGTGCCAGCAGCCCGGGTAGAGGTGAGCAGTTCTTC,CASSPGRGEQFF
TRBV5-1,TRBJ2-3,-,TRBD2,TGCGCCAGCAGCTTGGCTTGGGGGGGAGGCGGGGCCAGCACAGATACGCAGTATTTT,CASSLAWGGGGASTDTQYF
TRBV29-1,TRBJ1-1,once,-,TGCAGCGTTGAAGTACAGTTGAACACTGAAGCTTTCTTT,CSVEVQLNTEAFF
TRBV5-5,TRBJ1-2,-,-,TGTGCCAGCAGCTTGGCTGCAGGGGAGGGCGGCTACACCTTC,CASSLAAGEGGYTF
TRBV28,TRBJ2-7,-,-,TGTGCCAGCAGTCCGGACACCGGCTCCTACGAGCAGTACTTC,CASSPDTGSYEQYF
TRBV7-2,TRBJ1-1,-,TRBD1,TGTGCCAGCAGCCCTCGACAGGGTGGGGCTGAAGCTTTCTTT,CASSPRQGGAEAFF
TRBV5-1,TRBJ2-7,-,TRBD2,TGCGCCAGCAGCTTAGTAGCGGGACTCCTCGGAGAGCAGTACTTC,CASSLVAGLLGEQYF
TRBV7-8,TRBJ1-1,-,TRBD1,TGTGCCAGCAGCTTAGAGGACAGGAGGAACACTGAAGCTTTCTTT,CASSLEDRRNTEAFF
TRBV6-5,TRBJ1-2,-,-,TGTGCCAGCAGTTATCGGGGGGCGGAAGATGGCTACACCTTC,CASSYRGAEDGYTF
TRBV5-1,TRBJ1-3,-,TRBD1,TGCGCCAGCAGCTTGGCCGCAGGGGGATCTGGAAACACCATATATTTT,CASSLAAGGSGNTIYF
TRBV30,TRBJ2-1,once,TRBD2,TGTGCCTGGATACTAGCGGGCCTGGGGAATGAGCAGTTCTTC,CAWILAGLGNEQFF
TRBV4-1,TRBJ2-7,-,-,TGCGCCAGCAGCCAAGAGTCCAGGGGCTACGAGCAGTACTTC,CASSQESRGYEQYF
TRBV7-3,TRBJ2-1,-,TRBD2,TGTGCCAGCAGCCTATTTAGCGGGGCGTACAATGAGCAGTTCTTC,CASSLFSGAYNEQFF
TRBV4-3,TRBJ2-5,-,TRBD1,TGCGCCAGCAGCCAAGATCACAGGGGGAAAGAGACCCAGTACTTC,CASSQDHRGKETQYF
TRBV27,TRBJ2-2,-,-,TGTGCCAGCAGTTTATCGACCGGGGTAGGCACCGGGGAGCTGTTTTTT,CASSLSTGVGTGELFF
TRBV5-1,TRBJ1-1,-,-,TGCGCCAGCAGCCTGGACAGCATGAACACTGAAGCTTTCTTT,CASSLDSMNTEAFF
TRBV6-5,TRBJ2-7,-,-,TGTGCCAGCAGTTACTCGAATGCGGAGCAGTACTTC,CASSYSNAEQYF
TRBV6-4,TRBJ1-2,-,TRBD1,TGTGCCAGCAGAGCCGGGACAGGGGGCGCACTCTATGGCTACACCTTC,CASRAGTGGALYGYTF
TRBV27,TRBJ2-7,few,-,TGTGCCAGCAGTGCCAGCGGGTATTCTTTTTCCCTAGGGGAGCAGTACTTC,CASSASGYSFSLGEQYF
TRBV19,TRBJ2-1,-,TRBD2,TGTGCCAGTAGTATAGGCCTCCGGGCTAGCGGGGTGAACAATGAGCAGTTCTTC,CASSIGLRASGVNNEQFF
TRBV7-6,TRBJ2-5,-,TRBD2,TGTGCCAGCAGCTTCCCAAGTAGCGGGGGGGACCAAGAGACCCAGTACTTC,CASSFPSSGGDQETQYF
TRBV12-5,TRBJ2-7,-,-,TGTGCTAGTGGCCCCTACGGGGGCTCCTACGAGCAGTACTTC,CASGPYGGSYEQYF
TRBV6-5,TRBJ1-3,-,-,TGTGCCAGCAGAGCCCACTCTGGAAACACCATATATTTT,CASRAHSGNTIYF
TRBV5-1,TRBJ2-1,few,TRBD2,TGCGCCAGCAGCTTGGTGGGACTAGCGGGAGAGTGGAGCTCCTACAATGAGCAGTTCTTC,CASSLVGLAGEWSSYNEQFF
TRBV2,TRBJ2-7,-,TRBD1,TGTGCAGGCAGGGGGAGTAGCCACGAGCAGTACTTC,CAGRGSSHEQYF
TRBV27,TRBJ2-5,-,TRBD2,TGTGCCAGCAGTGAACTAGCGGGGGGGCAAGAGACCCAGTACTTC,CASSELAGGQETQYF
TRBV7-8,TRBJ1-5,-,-,TGTGCCAGCAGCTTAGGACAGGCGAATCAGCCCCAGCATTTT,CASSLGQANQPQHF
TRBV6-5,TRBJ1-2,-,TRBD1,TGTGCCAGCAGTTACACCGACAGGGGAAACTATGGCTACACCTTC,CASSYTDRGNYGYTF
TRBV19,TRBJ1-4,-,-,TGTGCCAGTAGTCCTGAGTGGAATGAAAAACTGTTTTTT,CASSPEWNEKLFF
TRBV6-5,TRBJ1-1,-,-,TGTGCGATTGGTCGGGGCGGGGGGAACACTGAAGCTTTCTTT,CAIGRGGGNTEAFF
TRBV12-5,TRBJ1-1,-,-,TGTGCTAGTGGTCCACCAGGGGCCTCTGAAGCTTTCTTT,CASGPPGASEAFF
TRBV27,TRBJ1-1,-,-,TGTGCCAGCAGTTTTTTCGGGGTGAACACTGAAGCTTTCTTT,CASSFFGVNTEAFF
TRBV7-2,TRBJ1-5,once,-,TGTGCCAGCAGCTTATTTGAGAATCAGCCCCAGCATTTT,CASSLFENQPQHF
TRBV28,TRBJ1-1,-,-,TGTGCCAGCAGTTGGCCGGGGAAGTACACTGAAGCTTTCTTT,CASSWPGKYTEAFF
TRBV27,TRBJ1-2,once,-,TGTGCCAGCAGTTTCCCCCCGGGAGGGAAGGGTTCCTATGGCTACACCTTC,CASSFPPGGKGSYGYTF
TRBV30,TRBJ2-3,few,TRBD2,TGTGCCTGGAGTCTTCGGGGGGTTCCTAGCACAGATACGCAGTATTTT,CAWSLRGVPSTDTQYF